The T cell receptor beta chain described here comes from a study of T cells after posttransplantation cyclophosphamide. Regarding the study as a whole: Recipient CMV seropositivity and CMV reactivation strongly tracked TRB clonality. Later blood repertoires were often dominated by clones from the donor CD8+ memory compartment. Tissue-infiltrating T cells from skin or gut overlapped little with blood T cells.

Cyclophosphamide on days +3 and +4 followed busulfan-fludarabine conditioning and a marrow graft. The CDR3 consists of 12 residues. The ends were cut back, 7 bases at V and 4 bases at J, with 8 bases in the middle. CDR1 SNHLY and CDR2 FYNNEI come from the germline V gene. This clone is judged medium-sized (0.01 to 0.1%). Its antigen is as yet unknown. The method was immunoSEQ multiplex PCR; TCRdb's version includes in-frame clones alone and lacks a portion of them. The sample contains around 1,700 clones, none of them singletons. The specimen was PBMCs, collected approximately 400 days after allogeneic stem cell transplant with posttransplant cyclophosphamide. This chain uses TRBV2 with TRBJ2-1, with TRBD2 as a possible D gene (6 bases). The receptor's source is a male patient aged 55 to 70 who received an allogeneic stem cell transplant from an unrelated donor, was CMV-positive, and had acute and chronic GVHD. Some T cells may have come from the graft donor. This chain's CDR3 is CASMGLYNEQFF. The CDR3 region has the DNA TGTGCCAGCATGGGACTTTACAATGAGCAGTTCTTC.